Shown below are 10 T cell receptor beta chains from a single sample sequenced in a study of T cell responses to AZD1222 COVID-19 vaccine. The data were produced by immunoSEQ multiplex PCR, yet TCRdb's version contains in-frame clones alone and is incomplete. The sample contains tens of thousands of clones, 60% to 80% of which appear only once. Material: peripheral blood, obtained 28 days after the second AZD1222 dose. The receptor source for this set is an adult who received the AZD1222 COVID-19 vaccine.

V is TRBV6-2 or TRBV6-3 and J is TRBJ1-6; D is perhaps TRBD1 (5 bases). Germline-derived CDR1 and CDR2 are MNHEY and SVGEGT. This CDR3 spans 18 amino acids. V was shortened by 6 bases and J by 8 bases, with 26 bases between the two germline ends. CDR3 sequence reads: CASSAWGRTALGDSPLHF. CDR3 DNA: TGTGCCAGCAGCGCTTGGGGGAGGACCGCCCTTGGTGATTCACCCCTCCACTTT.

The chain couples TRBV27 to TRBJ2-7; possible D gene TRBD1, 5 bases. V was shortened by 6 bases and J by 0 bases, with 9 bases between the two germline ends. The CDR3 is 13 residues long. Germline CDR1 MNHEY, CDR2 SMNVEV (reference sequence). The CDR3 nucleotides are TGTGCCAGCAGCGTCACAGGCTCCTACGAGCAGTACTTC. It encodes CASSVTGSYEQYF.

Only a few counts were recorded for this clone. This sequence joins TRBV5-5 and TRBJ1-2, with a possible D match to TRBD1 (5 bases). Trimming cost V 0 bases and J 4 bases, with 19 bases left between them. The CDR3 contains 17 residues. CDR1 and CDR2 (germline): SGHKS, YYEKEE (reference sequence). In DNA form, the CDR3 reads TGTGCCAGCAGCTTGGACCCGGCAGGGATATCGCCCTATGGCTACACCTTC. Its protein product is CASSLDPAGISPYGYTF.

This clone has just one count. The junction shows a germline mismatch at one end, possibly a read error. The gene calls are TRBV6-1 and TRBJ2-2; D is undetermined. In germline, CDR1 is MNHNS, CDR2 SASEGT. The CDR3 extends over 13 amino acids. CDR3 DNA sequence: TGTGCCAGCAGTGAACCGAACGCCGGGGAGCTGTTTTTT. Its translation is CASSEPNAGELFF.

This chain links TRBV28 with TRBJ2-7, with D perhaps matching TRBD1 or TRBD2 (5 bases each). Germline V CDR1 and CDR2: MDHEN, SYDVKM. This CDR3 has 12 residues. The CDR3 sequence is CGTGRFSYEQYF. CDR3 sequence (DNA): TGTGGAACGGGACGGTTCTCCTACGAGCAGTACTTC. Drawing the rest from reference TRBV28 and TRBJ2-7, the complete variable domain is DVKVTQSSRYLVKRTGEKVFLECVQDMDHENMFWYRQDPGLGLRLIYFSYDVKMKEKGDIPEGYSVSREKKERFSLILESASTNQTSMYLCGTGRFSYEQYFGPGTRLTVT.

The chain couples TRBV18 to TRBJ2-1, with D perhaps matching TRBD2 (6 bases). CDR3 length: 18 amino acids. Germline assignment: CDR1 KGHSH and CDR2 LQKENI. V lost 3 bases, J lost 3 bases, and 21 bases lay in between. CDR3 DNA: TGTGCCAGCTCACCCTTTAGAGGCAGCGGGTCCTACTACAATGAGCAGTTCTTC. The encoded protein is CASSPFRGSGSYYNEQFF. Complete variable domain (other parts from reference TRBV18 and TRBJ2-1): NAGVMQNPRHLVRRRGQEARLRCSPMKGHSHVYWYRQLPEEGLKFMVYLQKENIIDESGMPKERFSAEFPKEGPSILRIQQVVRGDSAAYFCASSPFRGSGSYYNEQFFGPGTRLTVL.

The chain joins TRBV9 to TRBJ1-6; D is undetermined. V shed 0 bases and J shed 5 bases, with 9 bases lying between them. Germline assignment: CDR1 SGDLS and CDR2 YYNGEE. This CDR3 has 15 residues. Here the CDR3 reads CASSVDWQNNSPLHF. The CDR3 DNA is TGTGCCAGCAGCGTAGATTGGCAAAATAATTCACCCCTCCACTTT.

This chain uses TRBV5-1 with TRBJ2-7, with 8 bases that match TRBD1. Germline V gene data show CDR1 as SGHRS and CDR2 as YFSETQ. The junction had 8 bases not matched to a gene; V was cut back by 2 bases and J by 4 bases. There are 15 residues in the CDR3. The CDR3 loop reads CASSLTTGAGYEQYV. For the CDR3, the DNA is TGCGCCAGCAGCTTAACGACAGGGGCGGGGTACGAGCAGTACGTC.

Concerning this clone: In the same sample, other DNA sequences code for this CDR3. DNA of the CDR3: TGTGCCAGCGGGCCCCTTCACGAGCAGTACGTC. It is translated as CASGPLHEQYV. The chain is built from TRBV2 and TRBJ2-7; D gene unclear. V was clipped by 8 bases and J by 5 bases, with 10 bases between them. CDR1 and CDR2 from the germline V gene are SNHLY and FYNNEI. This CDR3 is 11 amino acids long.

The chain uses TRBV20-1 and TRBJ1-6; D is perhaps TRBD1 (6 bases). The germline V and J ends were trimmed by 3 bases and 7 bases, with 19 bases remaining between them. This CDR3 has 16 amino acids. In germline, CDR1 is DFQATT, CDR2 SNEGSKA (reference sequence). This CDR3 reads CSASEWGGAQNSPLHF. As DNA, the CDR3 is TGCAGTGCTAGTGAATGGGGGGGGGCCCAAAATTCACCCCTCCACTTT.